Listed below are T cell receptor beta chains from one sample, sequenced in a study of cytomegalovirus exposure and HLA in healthy donors. The repertoire was sequenced with immunoSEQ multiplex PCR; TCRdb's copy has only in-frame clones and lacks some. The table has some 270,000 clones, 65% to 90% seen once. Input material: PBMCs. Every receptor here comes from a woman between 18 and 29 years old in good health and CMV-seronegative. The CDR3 runs from the conserved cysteine through the conserved F or W. Each record gives: V gene, clone size, D gene, J gene, CDR3 protein, CDR3 DNA. The D gene is left open where the match is weak. The size field is filled for only some rows; it gives once, few, many or a size class.

TRBV7-9	once	NA	TRBJ1-4	CASSLETAGEKLFF	TGTGCCAGCAGCTTAGAAACGGCAGGAGAAAAACTGTTTTTT
TRBV2	NA	TRBD1	TRBJ1-1	CASRAGGRPEAFF	TGTGCCAGCAGGGCAGGGGGGCGGCCTGAAGCTTTCTTT
TRBV6-6	once	NA	TRBJ1-2	CASQQQPYGYTF	TGTGCCAGCCAACAGCAGCCCTATGGCTACACCTTC
TRBV28	NA	NA	TRBJ1-2	CASIPEVSNYGYTF	TGTGCCAGCATTCCGGAGGTGTCTAACTATGGCTACACCTTC
TRBV30	NA	TRBD1	TRBJ1-5	CAWRVQGLGNQPQHF	TGTGCCTGGAGGGTACAGGGGTTAGGCAATCAGCCCCAGCATTTT
TRBV5-1	NA	TRBD1	TRBJ2-7	CASSRDRGLGEQYF	TGCGCCAGCAGCAGGGACAGGGGGCTCGGCGAGCAGTACTTC
TRBV27	once	TRBD2	TRBJ2-1	CASSYGTSGSLNEQFF	TGTGCCAGCAGTTACGGGACTAGCGGGAGTCTAAATGAGCAGTTCTTC
TRBV5-6	few	NA	TRBJ2-7	CASSLLHGGSRNEQYF	TGTGCCAGCAGCCTACTCCACGGCGGGTCTCGGAACGAGCAGTACTTC
TRBV28	NA	TRBD1	TRBJ1-6	CASSDGTGNSPLHF	TGTGCCAGCAGTGACGGGACAGGGAATTCACCCCTCCACTTT
TRBV6-1	NA	TRBD1	TRBJ2-2	CASRTGADGELFF	TGTGCCAGCAGGACAGGGGCGGACGGGGAGCTGTTTTTT